A selection of T cell receptor beta chains follows, all from one sample in a study of blood T cell repertoires in COVID-19. Only in-frame clones appear in the TCRdb table, and some are missing; sequencing was by immunoSEQ multiplex PCR. The table lists some 200,000 clones, approximately 80% of them singletons. Sequencing was done on a sample of PBMCs or T cells enriched from blood (not recorded which). These receptors were taken from a woman aged 55-75 years with acute COVID-19. Each CDR3 is given without its conserved first and last residue. Only part of the rows carry a size: once, few, many, or a class if the clone is expanded.

V	size	J	CDR3
TRBV15	.	TRBJ2-2	ATSDPGQRPGELF
TRBV19	.	TRBJ1-3	ASSDRSSGNTIY
TRBV6-6	.	TRBJ1-3	ASSNRAFNSGNTIY
TRBV19	few	TRBJ2-7	ASSNRGSYEQY
TRBV19	once	TRBJ1-1	ASSVRDRKNTEAF
TRBV19	few	TRBJ1-4	ASSIDRGEKLF
TRBV9	few	TRBJ1-2	ASSVGRGREVQGYT
TRBV30	.	TRBJ2-4	AWAGTAKNIQY
TRBV7-9	once	TRBJ2-5	ASSLRDNQETQY
TRBV11-2	.	TRBJ2-1	ASSLDRASGTRNEQF
TRBV5-5	.	TRBJ2-5	ASSLRLAIGETQY
TRBV9	.	TRBJ1-6	ASSVGEGGSPLH
TRBV6-5	.	TRBJ1-2	ASSYSYRENYGYT
TRBV6-6	once	TRBJ1-1	ASSAGTGRTEAF
TRBV28	.	TRBJ1-2	ASSAGTGVDGYT
TRBV7-9	once	TRBJ1-2	ASSLKGQGRTGYT
TRBV6-5	.	TRBJ1-2	ASSYSASGYGYT
TRBV11-2	once	TRBJ1-1	ASSLTTGRAF
TRBV10-3	.	TRBJ2-1	AMARGQGIDEQF
TRBV12-5	.	TRBJ1-5	ASAGQGNQPQH
TRBV6-2/TRBV6-3	.	TRBJ2-3	ASSSSGSGTQY
TRBV3-1/TRBV3-2	.	TRBJ2-1	ASSQGAGSYNEQF
TRBV28	.	TRBJ1-1	ASSPRGGNTEAF
TRBV5-5	.	TRBJ1-5	ASSLGHQDQPQH
TRBV7-9	.	TRBJ2-2	ASSLARDSSTGELF
TRBV19	.	TRBJ1-5	ASRTPRTGVNQPQH
TRBV4-3	once	TRBJ1-4	ASSQEMGQVNEKLF
TRBV7-2	.	TRBJ1-2	ASSLSHVYGYT